These 4 T cell receptor beta chains were all obtained from the same sample, sequenced in a study of cytomegalovirus exposure and HLA in healthy donors. The PCR ran on 60 Vbeta and 13 Jbeta primers. Sequenced by immunoSEQ multiplex PCR; TCRdb stores in-frame clones only, minus some. Its clone listing holds about 48,000 clones. The sample taken for sequencing was PBMCs. Every receptor here comes from a male donor in good health and CMV-seropositive.

The CDR3 region is CASSERFWPGIYGYTF. The CDR3 DNA reads TGTGCCAGCAGTGAAAGGTTTTGGCCAGGGATTTATGGCTACACCTTC. The genes are TRBV6-1 and TRBJ1-2; a possible D gene is TRBD1 (5 bases). Trimming shortened V by 2 bases and J by 5 bases, and 18 bases separated the two germline ends. The CDR3 runs to 16 residues. CDR1 MNHNS and CDR2 SASEGT come from the germline V gene.

This rearrangement joins TRBV7-9 to TRBJ2-5; the match to TRBD2 covers 9 bases. The length of the CDR3 is 18 residues. Germline CDR1 and CDR2: SEHNR and FQNEAQ (reference sequence). With V trimmed by 5 bases and J by 1 base, 14 bases remained unmatched. The CDR3 spells CASSQSVAGVGLQETQYF. The DNA for the CDR3 is TGTGCCAGCAGCCAATCGGTAGCGGGGGTGGGCCTCCAAGAGACCCAGTACTTC.

This chain uses TRBV5-1 with TRBJ2-5; a possible D gene is TRBD2 (5 bases). The CDR3 consists of 13 residues. Germline V gene sequence: CDR1 SGHRS, CDR2 YFSETQ. Trimming cost V 3 bases and J 5 bases, with 11 bases left between them. CDR3 nucleotides: TGCGCCAGCAGCTCGGCCAGAGGGGAGACCCAGTACTTC. The encoded protein is CASSSARGETQYF.

The chain combines TRBV4-2 with TRBJ2-3; 7 bases map to TRBD2. This CDR3 has 15 amino acids. Germline CDR1 is LGHNA and CDR2 is YNFKEQ. The ends lost 4 bases at V and 4 bases at J; junction bases unmatched: 8. In DNA, the CDR3 is TGTGCCAGCAGCCTAGGACTAGAGGGTGCAGATACGCAGTATTTT. Translation gives CASSLGLEGADTQYF.